The clone carrying this T cell receptor beta chain came up a few times. The antigen is unknown. The V and J ends lost 2 bases and 2 bases respectively, with 7 bases between them. The germline V gene has CDR1 MNHEY and CDR2 SVGAGI. This CDR3 region has 13 residues. TCRdb recomputed calls from the reads with MiXCR, one row per CDR3 protein. The sample consists of around 540,000 distinct CDR3 sequences, more than 30% of them appearing once. This sample is drawn from a study of T cell repertoires in cytomegalovirus infection. Study at large: Well-studied HLA-B-restricted CMV epitopes were used in the study alongside recently identified HLA-C-restricted ones. Public TCR beta signatures were indicative of both CMV infection and a matching HLA type. Study results and caveats: Identification of carriers of CMV plus the relevant HLA was performed using cumulative public TCR beta family frequency. Predominance within the ex vivo response was attributable to HLA-C-restricted CMV-specific TCR beta clonotypes.

The sample was cultured PBMCs, taken from culture after CMV antigen stimulation. V usage is TRBV6-5 and J usage is TRBJ2-7, with D possibly called TRBD1 or TRBD2 (5 bases each). The TCR comes from a human donor in good health (CMV status not recorded). Some clones in this sample may be carry-over from other donors' samples. CDR3 nucleotide sequence: TGTGCCAGCAGTTACCTGGGGGCCTACGAGCAGTACTTC. This translates into CASSYLGAYEQYF.